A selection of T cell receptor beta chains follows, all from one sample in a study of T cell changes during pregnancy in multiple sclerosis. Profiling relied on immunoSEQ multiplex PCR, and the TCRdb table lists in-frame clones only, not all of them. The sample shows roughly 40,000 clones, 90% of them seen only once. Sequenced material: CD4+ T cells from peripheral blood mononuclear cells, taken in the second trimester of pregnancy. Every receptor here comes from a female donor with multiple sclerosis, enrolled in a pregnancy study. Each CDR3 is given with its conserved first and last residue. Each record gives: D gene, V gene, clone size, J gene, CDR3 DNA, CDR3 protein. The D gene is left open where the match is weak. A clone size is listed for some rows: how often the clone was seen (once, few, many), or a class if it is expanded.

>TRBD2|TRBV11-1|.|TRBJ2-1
TGTGCCAGCAGCCCCCTTTGGACTAGCGGGGGTTACAATGAGCAGTTCTTC
CASSPLWTSGGYNEQFF
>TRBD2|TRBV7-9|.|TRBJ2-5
TGTGCCAGCAGTCACCCGGGACTAGGAAAAGAGACCCAGTACTTC
CASSHPGLGKETQYF
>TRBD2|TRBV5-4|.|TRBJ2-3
TGTGCCAGCAGCGTAAGACTAGCGGGGGGGCCAACAGATACGCAGTATTTT
CASSVRLAGGPTDTQYF
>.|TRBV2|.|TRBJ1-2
TGTGCCAGCAGTGACGGGGTGGCAAATGGCTACACCTTC
CASSDGVANGYTF
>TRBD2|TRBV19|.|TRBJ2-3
TGTGCCAGTAGGCTAGCGGGAGCGACAGATACGCAGTATTTT
CASRLAGATDTQYF
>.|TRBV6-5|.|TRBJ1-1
TGTGCCACCCAGAGAGCGGGATTCGACACTGAAGCTTTCTTT
CATQRAGFDTEAFF
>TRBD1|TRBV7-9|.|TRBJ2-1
TGTGCCAGCAGCCCCTTGACAGGGACCCATGAGCAGTTCTTC
CASSPLTGTHEQFF
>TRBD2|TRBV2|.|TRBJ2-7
TGTGCCGCAAGTGGGACTAGCGGGACCGGCGAGCAGTACTTC
CAASGTSGTGEQYF
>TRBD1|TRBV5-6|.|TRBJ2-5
TGTGCCAGCAGCTTGGCGAGCTTGAAACGGGACAGGGAAGAGACCCAGTACTTC
CASSLASLKRDREETQYF
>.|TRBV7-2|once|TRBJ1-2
TGTGCCAGCAGCTCCCTCTGGGGAGAAGGCTACACCTTC
CASSSLWGEGYTF
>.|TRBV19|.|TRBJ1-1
TGTGCCAGTAGTATGTCCCCCGGGATGAACACTGAAGCTTTCTTT
CASSMSPGMNTEAFF
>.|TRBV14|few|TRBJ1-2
TGTGCCAGCAGCCAAGATCCCGGGATTGGCTACACCTTC
CASSQDPGIGYTF
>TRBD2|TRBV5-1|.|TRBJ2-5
TGCGCCAGCAGCTGGGGGGAGGCGCCGGGAGGGACCCAGTACTTC
CASSWGEAPGGTQYF
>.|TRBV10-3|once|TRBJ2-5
TGTGCCATCAGGTCAGACCAAGAGACCCAGTACTTC
CAIRSDQETQYF
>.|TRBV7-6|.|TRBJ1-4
TGTGCCAGCAGCTTAGTCCCGGGGGCAACTAATGAAAAACTGTTTTTT
CASSLVPGATNEKLFF
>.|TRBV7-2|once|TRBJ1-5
TGTGCCAGCAGTATCGCCCAGGGGATTGGTCAGCCCCAGCATTTT
CASSIAQGIGQPQHF
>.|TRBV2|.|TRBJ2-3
TGTGCCAGCAGGCCAGGGCATGGCACAGATACGCAGTATTTT
CASRPGHGTDTQYF
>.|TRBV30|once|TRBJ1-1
TGTGCCTGGAGTCGGAGCCCCCATGAAGCTTTCTTT
CAWSRSPHEAFF
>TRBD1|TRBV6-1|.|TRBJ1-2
TGTGCCAGCAGTGAGACGGGACAGAACTATGGCTACACCTTC
CASSETGQNYGYTF
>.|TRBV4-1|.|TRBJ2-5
TGCGCCAGCAGCCAAGGGATAGCAGAGACCCAGTACTTC
CASSQGIAETQYF
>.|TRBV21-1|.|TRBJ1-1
TGTGCCAGCAGCTGGAGACCAGGGTTGGCTTTCTTT
CASSWRPGLAFF
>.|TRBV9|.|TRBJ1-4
TGTGCCAGCAGCGGGCCGTCACTGTTTTTT
CASSGPSLFF
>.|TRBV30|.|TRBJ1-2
TGTGCCTCATCAGTGGACAGCCTCTATGGCTACACCTTC
CASSVDSLYGYTF
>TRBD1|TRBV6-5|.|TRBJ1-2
TGTGCCAGCAGTTACTCGAATACAGGGGGTGACTATGGCTACACCTTC
CASSYSNTGGDYGYTF
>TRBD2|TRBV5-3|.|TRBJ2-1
TGTGCCAGAAGCAAGACTAGCGTCCCCTCCTACAATGAGCAGTTCTTC
CARSKTSVPSYNEQFF
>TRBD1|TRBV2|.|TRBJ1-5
TGTGCCAGCGCCCGAGGGGCAGGGGGCGTATCTCAGCCCCAGCATTTT
CASARGAGGVSQPQHF
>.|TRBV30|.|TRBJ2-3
TGTGCCTGGAGTGTAGGGGGGGCTTCTAGCACAGATACGCAGTATTTT
CAWSVGGASSTDTQYF
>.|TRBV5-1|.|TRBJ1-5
TGCGCCAGCAGCTTGGGACAGAGTGGGAATCAGCCCCAGCATTTT
CASSLGQSGNQPQHF
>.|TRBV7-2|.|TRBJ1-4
TGTGCCAGCAGGGCTAGTATCGCTAATGAAAAACTGTTTTTT
CASRASIANEKLFF
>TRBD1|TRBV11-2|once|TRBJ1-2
TGTGCCAGCAGACAGACAGGGCTGCTCGGCTACACCTTC
CASRQTGLLGYTF
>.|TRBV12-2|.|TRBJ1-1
TGTGCAAGTCGCGTTGAACCGGGGACTGAAGCTTTCTTT
CASRVEPGTEAFF